Listed here is a single T cell receptor beta chain. This sample stems from a study of blood T cell repertoires in COVID-19. Across the study: The study drew acute and convalescent COVID-19 samples from the United States, Italy and Spain. PBMCs, B-cell-depleted T cells, or T cells were the source of the cDNA or gDNA that made up the material.

Authors' analysis steps: Quantification of nucleated cells was approximated via reference gene primer amplification. Some clones are missing from TCRdb's copy, which holds only in-frame ones; the method was immunoSEQ multiplex PCR. V, J and clone size reflect that table, while D and trimming were determined from the DNA. The sample lists roughly 260,000 clones, 80% to 90% seen once, with 2% to 2.5% in the top ten. Sequenced material: peripheral blood. This TCR came from a woman between 45 and 60 years old with acute or convalescent COVID-19.

DNA of the CDR3: TGTGCCATCAACCCCGGGACAGGGGGCTACGAGCAGTACTTC. Residues: CAINPGTGGYEQYF. V gene TRBV10-3 combines with J gene TRBJ2-7, with TRBD1 matching over 11 bases. The trim removed 7 bases at V and 3 bases at J, leaving 5 bases unmatched. CDR1 is ENHRY, CDR2 SYGVKD, per germline. The CDR3 spans 14 residues.